The 16 T cell receptor beta chains given below trace back to one sample, sequenced in a study of T-cell memory formation after mild COVID-19 (dated by TCRdb to the early 2020s). The library was built by means of 5' RACE. The instrument given in TCRdb is Illumina NovaSeq 6000. The public reads were reanalyzed by TCRdb: fastp trimming at Q25, MiXCR alignment, in-frame beta chains only. Every distinct CDR3 protein forms one entry, paired with its most common genes and DNA. Counted in this sample were 240,000 or so distinct CDR3 sequences; 8% to 9.5% of them appeared once. The top ten constitute approximately 20% of the sample. Input material: PBMCs or a T cell subset sorted from them (not recorded which). These receptors were collected from a man aged 18 to 35 who had mild COVID-19 (a few samples of this study predate the infection). The sample titles of this study are shuffled in the database, so cell type and time point are left out; the donor was told from shared clones.

This clonotype was seen a few times. This chain uses TRBV20-1 with TRBJ2-1, with a possible D match to TRBD1 (6 bases). Germline CDR1 is DFQATT and CDR2 is SNEGSKA (reference sequence). This CDR3 region has 14 residues. V was cut by 5 bases and J by 7 bases, with 18 bases left in between. CDR3 nucleotide sequence: TGCAGTGCTGCGGAGAGGGGGTGGTCGAATGAGCAGTTCTTC. It codes for CSAAERGWSNEQFF.

Only a few counts were recorded for this clonotype. A junction boundary mismatches the germline segment, possibly from a read error. J is TRBJ2-5 and V is TRBV7-7, with D possibly TRBD2 on 6 matching bases. Germline CDR1 SSHAT, CDR2 FNYEAQ (reference sequence). The CDR3 is made up of 13 amino acids. The CDR3 loop reads CASSSGTQETQYF. For the CDR3, the DNA is TGTGCTAGCAGCTCCGGGACTCAAGAGACCCAGTACTTC.

This clonotype occurred many times. CDR3 residues: CASSLGLAGLGETQYF. Here the CDR3 DNA reads TGCGCCAGCAGCCTCGGACTAGCGGGTCTTGGGGAGACCCAGTACTTC. The chain combines TRBV4-1 with TRBJ2-5; 11 bases match TRBD2. V trimming: 4 bases; J trimming: 5 bases; junction bases outside the gene matches: 9. This CDR3 spans 16 amino acids. Germline lookup yields CDR1 MGHRA and CDR2 YSYEKL.

The genes are TRBV20-1 and TRBJ1-1, with TRBD1 matching over 11 bases. The CDR3 is 15 residues long. V was pared by 2 bases and J by 3 bases, with 5 bases of the junction left unmatched. The germline V gene has CDR1 DFQATT and CDR2 SNEGSKA (reference sequence). The CDR3 protein is CSARPRTGGDTEAFF. CDR3 bases: TGCAGTGCTAGACCAAGGACAGGGGGCGACACTGAAGCTTTCTTT.

This clonotype has just a few counts. The gene calls are TRBV29-1 and TRBJ2-5; the match to TRBD2 covers 8 bases. The CDR3 spans 14 residues. V shed 4 bases, J shed 4 bases, and the junction held 8 bases outside the gene matches. CDR1 and CDR2 from the germline V gene are SQVTM and ANQGSEA. The CDR3 DNA reads TGCAGCGTTGTAATGCGGGGGGCAGGAGAGACCCAGTACTTC. It is translated as CSVVMRGAGETQYF.

In its sample, this clonotype was seen a few times. The chain carries TRBV20-1 and TRBJ2-7; 8 nucleotides align to TRBD2. The junction had 14 bases not matched to a gene; V was cut back by 6 bases and J by 7 bases. CDR3 length: 14 residues. Germline V CDR1 and CDR2: DFQATT, SNEGSKA (reference sequence). The DNA for the CDR3 is TGCAGTGCCCCCCGAGGGACTAGTGCGAGTGAGCAGTACGTC. This codes for CSAPRGTSASEQYV.

This clonotype was found a few times. The V call is TRBV20-1, the J call TRBJ2-1, with unresolved D. Germline V CDR1 and CDR2: DFQATT, SNEGSKA (reference sequence). Trimming pared 3 bases from V and 5 bases from J, leaving 8 bases between. This CDR3 region has 12 residues. The CDR3: CSASSRDNEQFF. The CDR3 nucleotides read TGCAGTGCTAGTAGTCGGGACAATGAGCAGTTCTTC.

This clonotype was counted a few times. J is TRBJ1-2 and V is TRBV27; 7 bases match TRBD1. The CDR3 contains 14 residues. Germline V CDR1 and CDR2: MNHEY, SMNVEV (reference sequence). After removal of 6 bases from V and 4 bases from J, the junction contained 8 bases not matched to a gene. The CDR3 nucleotides are TGTGCCAGCAGCATGACAGGGAACTCCTATGGCTACACCTTC. It yields the protein CASSMTGNSYGYTF.

This clonotype was detected many times. The chain employs TRBV7-6 and TRBJ2-5; D uncertain. CDR1 is SGHVS and CDR2 is FNYEAQ in the germline V gene. This CDR3 has 12 residues. Between the trimmed V and J ends, which lost 3 bases and 2 bases, there was a span of 4 bases. The CDR3 coding sequence is TGTGCCAGCAGCTTTACTCAAGAGACCCAGTACTTC. Residues: CASSFTQETQYF.

This rearrangement joins TRBV28 to TRBJ1-1; the D gene is possibly TRBD1 (5 bases). V lost 3 bases to trimming and J lost 5 bases, with 13 bases between them. This CDR3 comprises 14 residues. Germline values: CDR1 MDHEN, CDR2 SYDVKM. The CDR3 DNA reads as TGTGCCAGCAGTTTTGGGCAGGGAAAGACTGAAGCTTTCTTT. This sequence encodes CASSFGQGKTEAFF.

V and J are TRBV24-1 and TRBJ2-2; 9 bases agree with TRBD1. This CDR3 region has 16 residues. The ends lost 3 bases at V and 6 bases at J; junction bases unmatched: 7. Germline CDR1 and CDR2: KGHDR and SFDVKD. CDR3 amino acids: CATSDPGTGWSGELFF. As DNA, the CDR3 is TGTGCCACCAGTGATCCCGGGACAGGGTGGTCCGGGGAGCTGTTTTTT.

This chain links TRBV15 with TRBJ1-6; D gene unclear. Germline V CDR1 and CDR2: LNHNV, YYDKDF (reference sequence). CDR3 length: 13 amino acids. The germline V and J ends were trimmed by 0 bases and 8 bases, with 5 bases remaining between them. Here the CDR3 reads CATSRDEDSPLHF. CDR3 sequence (DNA): TGTGCCACCAGCAGAGATGAGGATTCACCCCTCCACTTT. The whole variable domain, remainder taken from reference TRBV15 and TRBJ1-6, is DAMVIQNPRYQVTQFGKPVTLSCSQTLNHNVMYWYQQKSSQAPKLLFHYYDKDFNNEADTPDNFQSRRPNTSFCFLDIRSPGLGDTAMYLCATSRDEDSPLHFGNGTRLTVT.

This chain links TRBV7-6 with TRBJ1-6; 8 bases match TRBD1. Trimming removed 6 bases from V and 10 bases from J; junction bases left unmatched: 11. The CDR3 sequence is 15 residues long. Germline loops: CDR1 SGHVS, CDR2 FNYEAQ. The CDR3 spells CASSQGPTGGSPLHF. The CDR3 bases are TGTGCCAGCAGTCAGGGCCCCACAGGGGGATCACCCCTCCACTTT.

This clonotype appeared a few times. This chain uses TRBV6-2 or TRBV6-3 with TRBJ1-5, with D maybe TRBD1 (5 bases). V lost 4 bases, J lost 4 bases, and 14 bases lay in between. The CDR3 is 15 amino acids. Per germline, CDR1 MNHEY and CDR2 SVGEGT. This CDR3 is CASSLLQALNQPQHF. The CDR3 DNA follows: TGTGCCAGCAGTTTGTTACAGGCTCTAAATCAGCCCCAGCATTTT.

This clonotype was found a few times. The V call is TRBV18, the J call TRBJ1-6, with a possible D match to TRBD1 (6 bases). This CDR3 contains 14 residues. The germline V gene encodes CDR1 KGHSH and CDR2 LQKENI. The ends were cut back, 3 bases at V and 10 bases at J, with 13 bases in the middle. The CDR3 here is CASSPGGQESPLHF. CDR3 nucleotides: TGTGCCAGCTCACCTGGGGGACAAGAGTCACCCCTCCACTTT.

CDR3 bases: TGTGCCACAAGGGAAGAGACCCAGTACTTC. Translated: CATREETQYF. J is TRBJ2-5 and V is TRBV28; no definite D call. Trimming stripped 10 bases from V and 3 bases from J, with 6 bases between. There are 10 residues in the CDR3. The germline V gene has CDR1 MDHEN and CDR2 SYDVKM. Variable domain in full (rest from reference TRBV28 and TRBJ2-5): DVKVTQSSRYLVKRTGEKVFLECVQDMDHENMFWYRQDPGLGLRLIYFSYDVKMKEKGDIPEGYSVSREKKERFSLILESASTNQTSMYLCATREETQYFGPGTRLLVL.